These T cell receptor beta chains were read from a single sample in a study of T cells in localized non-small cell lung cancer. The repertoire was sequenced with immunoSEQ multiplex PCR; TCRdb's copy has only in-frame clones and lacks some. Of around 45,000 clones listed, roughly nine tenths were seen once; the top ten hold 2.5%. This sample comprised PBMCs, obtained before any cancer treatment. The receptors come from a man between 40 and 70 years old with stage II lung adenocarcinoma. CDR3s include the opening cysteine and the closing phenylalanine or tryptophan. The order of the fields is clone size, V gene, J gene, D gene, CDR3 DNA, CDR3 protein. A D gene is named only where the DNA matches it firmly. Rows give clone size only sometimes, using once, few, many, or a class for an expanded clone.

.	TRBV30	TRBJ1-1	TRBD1	TGTGCCTGGAGCATTGGGACAGGGGTAATGAACACTGAAGCTTTCTTT	CAWSIGTGVMNTEAFF
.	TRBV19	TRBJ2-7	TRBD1	TGTGCCAGTAGTCTTGCGGACAGGGGAGTCTACGAGCAGTACTTC	CASSLADRGVYEQYF
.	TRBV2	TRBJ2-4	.	TGTGCCAGCAGTGAAGAATTGGACCGGTGGGAGTACTTC	CASSEELDRWEYF
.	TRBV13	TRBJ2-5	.	TGTGCCAGCAGCGTCAACAGGGGGCTCCTAGCGGGCGCGTACCAAGAGACCCAGTACTTC	CASSVNRGLLAGAYQETQYF
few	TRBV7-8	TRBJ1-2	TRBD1	TGTGCCAGCAGCTTGGACAGGGCAAATGGCTACACCTTC	CASSLDRANGYTF
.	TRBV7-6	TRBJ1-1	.	TGTGCCAGCAGCTTAGCGCGTCCCCCTAACACTGAAGCTTTCTTT	CASSLARPPNTEAFF
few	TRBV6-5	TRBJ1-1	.	TGTGCCAGCAGTCCTCCGGGGAGAATGAACACTGAAGCTTTCTTT	CASSPPGRMNTEAFF
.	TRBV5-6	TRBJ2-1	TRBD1	TGTGCCAGCAGCACACAGGGGGCAGGGACCTACAATGAGCAGTTCTTC	CASSTQGAGTYNEQFF
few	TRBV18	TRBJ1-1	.	TGTGCCAGCTCACCATTCCGGGAAACTGAAGCTTTCTTT	CASSPFRETEAFF
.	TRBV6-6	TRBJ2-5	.	TGTGCCAGCAGTTACAACGGCCAAGAGACCCAGTACTTC	CASSYNGQETQYF
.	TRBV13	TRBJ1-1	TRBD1	TGTGCCAGCAGCGCCGATCCACAGGGGTTGGACACTGAAGCTTTCTTT	CASSADPQGLDTEAFF
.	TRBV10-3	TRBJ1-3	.	TGTGCCATCAGCGCCCCAGCTACCACAACTTCTGGAAACACCATATATTTT	CAISAPATTTSGNTIYF
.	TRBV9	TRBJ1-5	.	TGTGCCAGCAGCTTTGCCCCCCAGGGACAACCCCAGCATTTT	CASSFAPQGQPQHF
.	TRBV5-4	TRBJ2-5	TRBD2	TGTGCCAGCAGCTTAAACGGGGGGGTGGGAGAGACCCAGTACTTC	CASSLNGGVGETQYF
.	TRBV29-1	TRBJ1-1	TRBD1	TGCAGCGTTGAGGACAGGGCTAACACTGAAGCTTTCTTT	CSVEDRANTEAFF
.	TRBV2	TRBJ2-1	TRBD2	TGTGCCAGCAGTGCGCGGGGGAGCTCCTACAATGAGCAGTTCTTC	CASSARGSSYNEQFF
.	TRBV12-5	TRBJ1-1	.	TGTGCTAGTGGTTTAGGGGGGGGGAACACTGAAGCTTTCTTT	CASGLGGGNTEAFF
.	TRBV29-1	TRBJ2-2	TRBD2	TGCAGCGTTGATCGAACACCTCCTAGCGGGGGGGCCCTACCACCTGACACCGGGGAGCTGTTTTTT	CSVDRTPPSGGALPPDTGELFF
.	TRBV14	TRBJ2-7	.	TGTGCCAGCAGCCAAGACGGGAACGAGCAGTACTTC	CASSQDGNEQYF
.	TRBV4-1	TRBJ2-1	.	TGCGCCAGCAGCCAGGTAGGAAGTAGTCACGATGAGCAGTTCTTC	CASSQVGSSHDEQFF
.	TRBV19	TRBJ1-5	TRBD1	TGTGCCAGTTCTCCCGGGACAGGGGATAATAGCAATCAGCCCCAGCATTTT	CASSPGTGDNSNQPQHF
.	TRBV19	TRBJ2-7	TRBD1	TGTGCCAGTAGTACGTTACCGGGACAGGGTCTCTACGAGCAGTACTTC	CASSTLPGQGLYEQYF
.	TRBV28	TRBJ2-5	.	TGTGCCAGCACCCTCGTTAGGGGGTACCAAGAGACCCAGTACTTC	CASTLVRGYQETQYF
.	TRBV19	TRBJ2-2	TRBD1	TGTGCCAGTAGTCCCCGGACAGGGTTAACCGGGGAGCTGTTTTTT	CASSPRTGLTGELFF
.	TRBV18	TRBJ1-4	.	TGTGCCAGCTCACCACCGGGGTTCGGGGGGACGTATGAAAAACTGTTTTTT	CASSPPGFGGTYEKLFF
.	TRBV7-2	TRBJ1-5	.	TGTGCCAGCAGCTTAGAAACAGAAGTTTATCAGCCCCAGCATTTT	CASSLETEVYQPQHF
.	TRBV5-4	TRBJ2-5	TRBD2	TGTGCCAGCAGCTTGGGAGGCGGGGGGGCCAAAGAGACCCAGTACTTC	CASSLGGGGAKETQYF
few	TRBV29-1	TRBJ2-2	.	TGCAGCGTCGGACGGTCGAACACCGGGGAGCTGTTTTTT	CSVGRSNTGELFF
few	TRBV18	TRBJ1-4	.	TGTGCCAGCTCACCTAATGCTCGGGGGGAAAAACTGTTTTTT	CASSPNARGEKLFF
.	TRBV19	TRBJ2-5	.	TGTGCCAGTAGTAAGGGTCGACAGGACCTAGAGACCCAGTACTTC	CASSKGRQDLETQYF
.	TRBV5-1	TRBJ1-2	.	TGCGCCAGCAGCTTGGCCGGAGGGGGGGGTGGCTACACCTTC	CASSLAGGGGGYTF
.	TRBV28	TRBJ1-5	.	TGTGCCAGCAGTTCCGAGAGACAGACCCGCAATCAGCCCCAGCATTTT	CASSSERQTRNQPQHF
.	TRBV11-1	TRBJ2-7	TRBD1	TGTGCCAGCAGCTTAGAGTCTACGGGACAGTCCTACGAGCAGTACTTC	CASSLESTGQSYEQYF
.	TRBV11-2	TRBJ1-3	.	TGTGCCAGCAGCCATAGGCGGACAGCAGGCTCTGGAAACACCATATATTTT	CASSHRRTAGSGNTIYF
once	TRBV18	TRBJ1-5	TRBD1	TGTGCCAGCTCACCACCTGACAGGGAAGGTCAGCCCCAGCATTTT	CASSPPDREGQPQHF
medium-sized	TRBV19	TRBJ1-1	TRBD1	TGTGCCAGCCAGGAGGGGGCGAACACTGAAGCTTTCTTT	CASQEGANTEAFF
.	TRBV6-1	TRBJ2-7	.	TGTGCCAGCAGTGCTGGAAGAGGCGAGCAGTACTTC	CASSAGRGEQYF
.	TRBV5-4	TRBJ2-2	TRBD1	TGTGCCAGCAGCGAGGACAGGGGAATCGGGGAGCTGTTTTTT	CASSEDRGIGELFF
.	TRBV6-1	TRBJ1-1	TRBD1	TGTGCCAGCAGTTCTACAGGGGGCACTGAAGCTTTCTTT	CASSSTGGTEAFF
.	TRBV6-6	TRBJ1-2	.	TGTGCCGCGATGGGTCTGCGGGGCTACACCTTC	CAAMGLRGYTF
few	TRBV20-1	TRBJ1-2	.	TGCAGTGCTAGAGAAGTCTATGGCTACACCTTC	CSAREVYGYTF
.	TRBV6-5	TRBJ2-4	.	TGTGCCAGCCGGGGGCCGGTAGAAAACATTCAGTACTTC	CASRGPVENIQYF
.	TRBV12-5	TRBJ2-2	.	TGTGCTAGGAGCCATTGGGCCGGGGAGCTGTTTTTT	CARSHWAGELFF
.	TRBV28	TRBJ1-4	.	TGTGCCAGCAAAAGGGCGCATAATGAAAAACTGTTTTTT	CASKRAHNEKLFF
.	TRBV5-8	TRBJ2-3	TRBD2	TGTGCCAGCAGCTTCCGACTAGCGGGGGCTAGCACAGATACGCAGTATTTT	CASSFRLAGASTDTQYF
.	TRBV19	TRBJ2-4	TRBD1	TGTGCCAGTAAATCACAGGGGATGGACATTCAGTACTTC	CASKSQGMDIQYF
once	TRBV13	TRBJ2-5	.	TGTGCCAGCAGCTTAGGGGGACTTACAGAGACCCAGTACTTC	CASSLGGLTETQYF
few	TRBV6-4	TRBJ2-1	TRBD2	TGTGCCAGCAGCTCAGCACTAGCGGGGGGGCCCGATGAGCAGTTCTTC	CASSSALAGGPDEQFF
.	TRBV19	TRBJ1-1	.	TGTGCCAGTAGTTACCAGGGAGGGAGGACTGAAGCTTTCTTT	CASSYQGGRTEAFF
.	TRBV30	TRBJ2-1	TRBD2	TGTGCCTGGAGCCCGGGAGGGAACAATGAGCAGTTCTTC	CAWSPGGNNEQFF
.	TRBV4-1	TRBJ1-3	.	TGCGCCAGCAGCCAAGACGGGCAGGGAACGAGGAACACCATATATTTT	CASSQDGQGTRNTIYF
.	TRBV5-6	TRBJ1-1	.	TGTGCCAGCAGACAGAGGAACACTGAAGCTTTCTTT	CASRQRNTEAFF
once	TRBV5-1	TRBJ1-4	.	TGCGCCAGCAGCTTGGACGGGACATCTAATGAAAAACTGTTTTTT	CASSLDGTSNEKLFF
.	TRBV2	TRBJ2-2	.	TGTGCCAGCAGTGAGCGAGGAAACACCGGGGAGCTGTTTTTT	CASSERGNTGELFF